These 23 T cell receptor beta chains came from one sample sequenced in a study of glioma-infiltrating T cells. The iRepertoire nested amplicon-rescue multiplex PCR amplified TCR alpha and beta CDR3s from RNA. From the multiplex PCR reads, TCRdb called clonotypes with MiXCR, one entry per CDR3 protein. The sample lists under 200,000 distinct CDR3 sequences; more than 35% were seen once. The sample consisted of glioma tissue, nonneoplastic brain tissue, or PBMCs (not recorded which). The receptor set was obtained from a human donor with low-grade glioma or glioblastoma, undergoing nonglioma brain surgery, or in good health (not recorded which).

This clonotype was observed many times. V gene TRBV6-1 combines with J gene TRBJ1-5; possible D gene TRBD1, 6 bases. Germline V gives CDR1 MNHNS, CDR2 SASEGT. V was cut by 5 bases and J by 4 bases, with 21 bases left in between. This CDR3 is 17 amino acids long. The CDR3 DNA reads TGTGCCAGCAGTACTACGACGAGGGGGGGGAAAAATCAGCCCCAGCATTTT. Its protein product is CASSTTTRGGKNQPQHF.

This clonotype was recorded a few times. The chain uses TRBV4-2 and TRBJ1-1; perhaps TRBD1 as D (5 bases). The CDR3 extends over 14 amino acids. Germline V gene lookup returns CDR1 LGHNA and CDR2 YNFKEQ. Trimming shortened V by 4 bases and J by 1 base, and 10 bases separated the two germline ends. The CDR3 here is CASSLSGGNTEAFF. The DNA for the CDR3 is TGTGCCAGCAGCCTATCGGGGGGGAACACTGAAGCTTTCTTT.

The rearrangement joins TRBV30 to TRBJ1-2; the D is unclear. The germline V gene encodes CDR1 GTSNPN and CDR2 SVGIG (reference sequence). This CDR3 has 12 amino acids. V was clipped by 0 bases and J by 6 bases, with 8 bases between them. The CDR3 nucleotides read TGTGCCTGGAGTGTTTCAGGTGATGGCTACACCTTC. Residues: CAWSVSGDGYTF.

For this clonotype: A much more abundant neighbour one base away suggests this may be a read error. The rearrangement joins TRBV27 to TRBJ2-7, with D unclear. Germline loops: CDR1 MNHEY, CDR2 SMNVEV (reference sequence). CDR3 length: 14 amino acids. The CDR3 here is CAISLLGGSYEQYF. In nucleotides, the CDR3 is TGTGCCATCAGTTTATTAGGCGGTTCCTACGAGCAGTACTTC.

In its sample, this clonotype ranks as medium-sized (0.01 to 0.1%). The chain uses TRBV20-1 and TRBJ2-1; maybe TRBD2 (6 bases). Trimming shortened V by 0 bases and J by 9 bases, and 18 bases separated the two germline ends. The CDR3 covers 15 residues. Germline values: CDR1 DFQATT, CDR2 SNEGSKA (reference sequence). The CDR3 sequence is CSARDLTSDYGEQFF. As DNA, the CDR3 is TGCAGTGCTAGAGATTTGACTAGTGATTATGGTGAGCAGTTCTTC.

This clonotype was counted many times. The chain is built from TRBV18 and TRBJ2-4, with D hard to call. The CDR3 has 12 amino acids. Germline CDR1 reads KGHSH; CDR2 reads LQKENI. V shed 3 bases and J shed 8 bases, with 8 bases lying between them. CDR3 sequence reads: CASSPSADIQYF. Here the CDR3 DNA reads TGTGCCAGCTCACCGTCGGCGGACATTCAGTACTTC. The full variable domain, completed using reference TRBV18 and TRBJ2-4, is NAGVMQNPRHLVRRRGQEARLRCSPMKGHSHVYWYRQLPEEGLKFMVYLQKENIIDESGMPKERFSAEFPKEGPSILRIQQVVRGDSAAYFCASSPSADIQYFGAGTRLSVL.

With respect to this clonotype: This could be a read error, since a much larger clone is one nucleotide away. The chain has TRBV27 and TRBJ2-5, with 8 bases fitting TRBD1. Germline loops: CDR1 MNHEY, CDR2 SMNVEV (reference sequence). This CDR3 region has 16 residues. V trimming: 1 base; J trimming: 5 bases; junction bases outside the gene matches: 9. The CDR3 is CASSLFLAGGKETQYF. As DNA, the CDR3 is TGTGCCAGCAGTTTATTCCTGGCAGGGGGCAAGGAGACCCAGTACTTC.

Points on this clonotype: This CDR3 fails to terminate in the conserved phenylalanine or tryptophan, so it likely reflects a read error. This rearrangement joins TRBV7-2 to TRBJ2-3, with TRBD1 as a possible D gene (6 bases). The germline V gene has CDR1 SGHTA and CDR2 FQGNSA. The CDR3 is 16 residues long. The CDR3 region is CASSRLGNRVRDTQYL. CDR3 in DNA: TGCGCCAGCAGCCGGCTAGGGAACAGGGTGAGAGATACGCAGTATCTT.

Notes on this clonotype: Sequence at one end of the junction differs from germline and may be a read error. The CDR3 reads CAISLTGGKEDF. DNA of the CDR3: TGTGCAATCAGTTTAACAGGGGGCAAAGAGGATTTT. The chain links TRBV28 to TRBJ2-3, with 9 nucleotides matching TRBD1. From germline, CDR1 is MDHEN and CDR2 SYDVKM. The CDR3 totals 12 residues. The full variable domain, its missing parts supplied by reference TRBV28 and TRBJ2-3, is DVKVTQSSRYLVKRTGEKVFLECVQDMDHENMFWYRQDPGLGLRLIYFSYDVKMKEKGDIPEGYSVSREKKERFSLILESASTNQTSMYLCAISLTGGKEDFGPGTRLTVL.

The chain combines TRBV5-5 with TRBJ1-1, with D maybe TRBD1 (6 bases). Between the trimmed V and J ends, which lost 4 bases and 8 bases, there was a span of 15 bases. This CDR3 has 13 amino acids. The V gene's germline CDR1 is SGHKS and CDR2 YYEKEE (reference sequence). In nucleotides, the CDR3 is TGTGCCAGCAGCGTGAACACAGGGTCAGAAGCTTTCTTT. As protein: CASSVNTGSEAFF.

This clonotype was found once. A read error may be the cause here, since a much bigger clone is one base away. The chain couples TRBV2 to TRBJ2-3, with 8 bases that match TRBD2. The V gene's germline CDR1 is SNHLY and CDR2 FYNNEI. CDR3 length equals 14 residues. With 8 bases clipped from V and 4 bases from J, the junction kept 8 bases outside the gene matches. The CDR3 sequence is CASLRLASADTQYF. The CDR3 DNA reads as TGTGCCAGCTTGAGACTAGCGAGCGCAGATACGCAGTATTTT.

This clonotype was counted only a few times. The V call is TRBV20-1, the J call TRBJ2-7; 8 positions match TRBD2. The length of the CDR3 is 17 residues. The germline V gene has CDR1 DFQATT and CDR2 SNEGSKA (reference sequence). V trimming: 3 bases; J trimming: 3 bases; junction bases outside the gene matches: 16. CDR3 sequence: CSASGSGQGLEYYEQYF. In nucleotides, the CDR3 is TGCAGTGCTAGCGGGTCAGGGCAGGGACTAGAGTACTACGAGCAGTACTTC.

This clonotype occurred many times. This chain links TRBV6-6 with TRBJ2-3, with 14 bases lining up with TRBD2. Germline CDR1 and CDR2: MNHNY and SVGAGI (reference sequence). The CDR3 has 18 residues. Trimming cost V 0 bases and J 4 bases; bases outside gene matches: 6. The CDR3 DNA sequence: TGTGCCAGCAGTTACTCTACGACTAGCGGGGGGGGAGCAGATACGCAGTATTTT. It is translated as CASSYSTTSGGGADTQYF.

A word on this clonotype: A read error may explain this, as a much larger clone is one base away. The J gene is TRBJ2-7, the V gene TRBV20-1; perhaps D is TRBD1 or TRBD2 (5 bases each). V lost 2 bases and J lost 2, with 25 bases in between. Per germline, CDR1 DFQATT and CDR2 SNEGSKA (reference sequence). The CDR3 spans 18 residues. Here the CDR3 DNA reads TGCAGTGCTAGACCGGGACCACTTAGCACTACCCCCACCTACGAGCAGTACTTC. It specifies CSARPGPLSTTPTYEQYF.

The chain has TRBV12-3 or TRBV12-4 and TRBJ2-7; D is possibly TRBD2 (6 bases). Trimming pared 5 bases from V and 7 bases from J, leaving 15 bases between. This CDR3 has 13 amino acids. The CDR3 spells CASSVWDLGEQYF. In nucleotides, the CDR3 is TGTGCCAGCAGTGTATGGGACTTAGGAGAGCAGTACTTC.

This clonotype was seen many times. The rearrangement links TRBV29-1 to TRBJ1-2; weak D call: TRBD1 (6 bases). Germline V CDR1 and CDR2: SQVTM, ANQGSEA. This CDR3 contains 15 residues. V was shortened by 5 bases and J by 0 bases, with 16 bases between the two germline ends. The CDR3 reads CSVLTQGSSNYGYTF. CDR3 DNA: TGCAGCGTTTTAACACAGGGATCTTCTAACTATGGCTACACCTTC.

A remark on this clonotype: One end of the junction varies from germline; a read error may be responsible. The V and J genes are TRBV20-1 and TRBJ2-3; D not resolved. The CDR3 length is 12 residues. Germline V gene lookup returns CDR1 DFQATT and CDR2 SNEGSKA (reference sequence). The CDR3 DNA follows: TGCATTGCTTCTAGTGTCGCGGATACGCAGTATTTT. This encodes CIASSVADTQYF.

As for this clonotype: A read error may explain this, as a much larger clone is one base away. V usage is TRBV20-1 and J usage is TRBJ2-7; 8 nucleotides align to TRBD2. Germline values: CDR1 DFQATT, CDR2 SNEGSKA (reference sequence). This CDR3 is built from 16 residues. The trim removed 2 bases at V and 2 bases at J, leaving 11 bases unmatched. The CDR3 protein is CSARKGLEGGPYEQYF. The CDR3 nucleotides are TGCAGTGCTAGAAAGGGACTAGAGGGAGGGCCCTACGAGCAGTACTTC.

In its sample, this clonotype was seen many times. The genes are TRBV20-1 and TRBJ1-5; D gene uncertain. Between the trimmed V and J ends, which lost 3 bases and 10 bases, there was a span of 16 bases. In germline, CDR1 is DFQATT, CDR2 SNEGSKA (reference sequence). This CDR3 has 13 residues. Here the CDR3 reads CSASDATTGPQHF. The CDR3 DNA is TGCAGTGCTAGTGATGCCACCACGGGTCCCCAGCATTTT.

V is TRBV29-1 and J is TRBJ2-3; the match to TRBD1 covers 11 bases. The CDR3 covers 16 residues. Trimming cost V 7 bases and J 2 bases; bases outside gene matches: 11. Germline assignment: CDR1 SQVTM and CDR2 ANQGSEA. This CDR3 is CSGTGWDRGATDTQYF. The CDR3 nucleotides read TGCAGCGGAACAGGATGGGACAGGGGGGCCACAGATACGCAGTATTTT.

In the case of this clonotype: Since a much larger clone is just one base distant, this may be a read error. The rearrangement joins TRBV14 to TRBJ2-1; the D gene is possibly TRBD2 (6 bases). The CDR3 extends over 14 amino acids. V was cut by 2 bases and J by 12 bases, with 17 bases left in between. Looked up from germline, CDR1 is SGHDN and CDR2 is FVKESK. This CDR3 reads CASSQSSGLAAQFF. CDR3 bases: TGTGCCAGCAGCCAATCCTCGGGCTTAGCGGCGCAGTTCTTC.

This clonotype was found a few times. CDR3 sequence: CASYVNSGNTIYF. In nucleotides, the CDR3 is TGTGCCAGCTACGTGAACTCTGGAAACACCATATATTTT. The chain combines TRBV19 with TRBJ1-3; D is unresolved. Trimming left V 9 bases short and J 0 bases short, with 9 bases between. The CDR3 sequence is 13 residues long. The germline CDR1 and CDR2 sequences are LNHDA and SQIVND (reference sequence).

This clonotype occurred many times. V is TRBV27 and J is TRBJ1-2; TRBD1 agrees at 9 bases. Germline assignment: CDR1 MNHEY and CDR2 SMNVEV (reference sequence). The CDR3 covers 16 residues. V lost 4 bases to trimming and J lost 4 bases; unmatched junction nucleotides: 10. CDR3 coding DNA: TGTGCCAGCAGTTCCCGGGACAGGGTCTCTCCCTATGGCTACACCTTC. Protein product: CASSSRDRVSPYGYTF.